The 20 T cell receptor beta chains below were found in one sample sequenced in a study of blood T cell repertoires in COVID-19. TCRdb's table, derived via immunoSEQ multiplex PCR, lists solely in-frame clones and lacks some. The sample holds 150,000 to 200,000 clones, roughly 93% seen once. The sample comprised peripheral blood. These receptors all stem from a woman aged 55 to 70 with COVID-19, enrolled during active disease.

The chain is built from TRBV3-1 (or the pseudogene TRBV3-2) and TRBJ2-3, with 7 bases that match TRBD1. CDR3 length: 15 residues. CDR1 and CDR2 (germline): LGHDT, YNNKEL (reference sequence). The V gene end was trimmed by 4 bases and the J gene end by 1 base; junction bases not matched to a gene: 5. The CDR3 region is CASSPQQGRTDTQYF. CDR3 in DNA: TGTGCCAGCAGCCCGCAACAGGGGCGCACAGATACGCAGTATTTT.

The chain joins TRBV5-1 to TRBJ1-2; TRBD1 agrees at 9 bases. The V gene end was trimmed by 6 bases and the J gene end by 4 bases; junction bases not matched to a gene: 7. The CDR3 is made up of 14 amino acids. Germline lookup yields CDR1 SGHRS and CDR2 YFSETQ. The CDR3 nucleotides read TGCGCCAGCACCGATACAGGGGGCGCCTATGGCTACACCTTC. It is translated as CASTDTGGAYGYTF.

The chain combines TRBV7-9 with TRBJ2-7, with D tentatively TRBD1 (5 bases). Germline CDR1 reads SEHNR; CDR2 reads FQNEAQ (reference sequence). V dropped 2 bases and J dropped 2 bases, with 13 bases sitting between them. The CDR3 consists of 15 residues. The CDR3 DNA reads TGTGCCAGCAGCTTATCGGTGGGGCCGACCTACGAGCAGTACTTC. Its protein product is CASSLSVGPTYEQYF.

The chain links TRBV27 to TRBJ1-1; D remains unclear. This CDR3 has 13 amino acids. V was pared by 5 bases and J by 0 bases, with 7 bases between. CDR1 is MNHEY, CDR2 SMNVEV, per germline (reference sequence). In DNA, the CDR3 is TGTGCCAGCAGTGCCTCTATGAACACTGAAGCTTTCTTT. Translation gives CASSASMNTEAFF.

This chain connects TRBV7-2 to TRBJ1-5; D remains ambiguous. Trimming cost V 5 bases and J 3 bases, with 11 bases left between them. CDR3 length equals 14 residues. The V gene's germline CDR1 is SGHTA and CDR2 FQGNSA. This chain's CDR3 is CASSQRLTNQPQHF. The CDR3, as DNA: TGTGCCAGCAGCCAAAGACTAACCAATCAGCCCCAGCATTTT.

The V gene is TRBV30, the J gene TRBJ1-2, with a tentative D call TRBD1 (5 bases). Germline assignment: CDR1 GTSNPN and CDR2 SVGIG (reference sequence). The CDR3 consists of 16 residues. Trimming took 7 bases from V and 6 from J, leaving 27 bases between them. CDR3 region: CASPHEPGLGFDGYTF. Here the CDR3 DNA reads TGTGCCTCCCCCCATGAGCCAGGGCTAGGCTTTGATGGCTACACCTTC.

The chain links TRBV7-2 to TRBJ2-3, with 9 bases matching TRBD1. Germline CDR1 and CDR2: SGHTA and FQGNSA. The CDR3 consists of 15 residues. V lost 4 bases and J lost 3; bases outside the gene matches: 5. In DNA, the CDR3 is TGTGCCAGCAGCTCGGACAGGGGTTGGACAGATACGCAGTATTTT. It encodes CASSSDRGWTDTQYF.

The chain is built from TRBV18 and TRBJ2-1; D is perhaps TRBD1 (6 bases). V lost 3 bases, J lost 5 bases, and 17 bases lay in between. Germline V CDR1 and CDR2: KGHSH, LQKENI. This CDR3 has 16 amino acids. CDR3 loop: CASSPPGYRANNEQFF. CDR3 DNA sequence: TGTGCCAGCTCACCCCCTGGTTACAGGGCAAACAATGAGCAGTTCTTC.

The chain combines TRBV6-4 with TRBJ2-1; unclear D gene. The CDR3 covers 15 residues. Germline V gives CDR1 MRHNA, CDR2 SNTAGT. Trimming cost V 8 bases and J 0 bases, with 14 bases left between them. The CDR3 here is CASSAQPSSYNEQFF. CDR3 in DNA: TGTGCCAGCTCAGCGCAGCCTAGCTCCTACAATGAGCAGTTCTTC.

The gene calls are TRBV6-1 and TRBJ1-5; possible D gene TRBD1, 6 bases. The V end lost 1 base, the J end lost 6 bases, and 10 bases lay between the germline ends. Germline loops: CDR1 MNHNS, CDR2 SASEGT. The CDR3 consists of 14 residues. The CDR3 DNA follows: TGTGCCAGCAGTGAAGACAGGGTGGTTCAGCCCCAGCATTTT. Protein product: CASSEDRVVQPQHF.

V usage is TRBV7-9 and J usage is TRBJ2-2; 7 positions match TRBD1. The J segment lost 0 bases and the V segment lost 7 bases, leaving 8 bases of the junction unmatched. Germline V gene lookup returns CDR1 SEHNR and CDR2 FQNEAQ (reference sequence). The CDR3 has 16 amino acids. The chain's CDR3 is CASIRGNFANTGELFF. CDR3 DNA: TGTGCCAGCATCAGGGGGAATTTCGCGAACACCGGGGAGCTGTTTTTT.

The chain recombines TRBV19 with TRBJ1-4; TRBD1 aligns across 8 bases. The CDR3 sequence is 15 residues long. V lost 5 bases, J lost 8 bases, and 10 bases stayed unmatched. Germline lookup yields CDR1 LNHDA and CDR2 SQIVND (reference sequence). DNA for the CDR3: TGTGCCAGTAGTCGCCTCACAGGGGGGAGAGAAAAACTGTTTTTT. Translation gives CASSRLTGGREKLFF. Full variable domain (outside the CDR3, taken from reference TRBV19 and TRBJ1-4): DGGITQSPKYLFRKEGQNVTLSCEQNLNHDAMYWYRQDPGQGLRLIYYSQIVNDFQKGDIAEGYSVSREKKESFPLTVTSAQKNPTAFYLCASSRLTGGREKLFFGSGTQLSVL.

This chain connects TRBV6-5 to TRBJ1-1, with D unclear. The CDR3 runs 14 residues. In germline, CDR1 is MNHEY, CDR2 SVGAGI. The ends were cut back, 5 bases at V and 1 base at J, with 11 bases in the middle. DNA of the CDR3: TGTGCCAGCAGTCCCCCCTTCCGGAACACTGAAGCTTTCTTT. This codes for CASSPPFRNTEAFF.

CDR3: CASSYSQGSYEQYF. The CDR3 DNA is TGTGCCAGCAGTTACTCTCAGGGCTCCTACGAGCAGTACTTC. The rearrangement joins TRBV6-6 to TRBJ2-7; tentative D call: TRBD1 (5 bases). CDR1 is MNHNY and CDR2 is SVGAGI in the germline V gene (reference sequence). Trimming took off 0 bases at V and 0 bases at J, with 6 bases between the two ends. The CDR3 length is 14 residues.

The chain joins TRBV6-5 to TRBJ1-3; D is unresolved. Trimming removed 5 bases from V and 2 bases from J, with 13 bases in between. This CDR3 is built from 15 residues. Germline CDR1 reads MNHEY; CDR2 reads SVGAGI. In nucleotides, the CDR3 is TGTGCCAGCAGTACGACACGTGGGCCTGGAAACACCATATATTTT. Amino acids: CASSTTRGPGNTIYF.

The V call is TRBV30, the J call TRBJ1-3; D is ambiguous. This CDR3 spans 15 amino acids. Trimming took off 2 bases at V and 0 bases at J, with 11 bases between the two ends. CDR1 is GTSNPN and CDR2 is SVGIG in the germline V gene (reference sequence). Written as DNA, the CDR3 is TGTGCCTGGAGTAACAACCTGAACTCTGGAAACACCATATATTTT. It translates to CAWSNNLNSGNTIYF.

This clone turned up a few times. The chain is built from TRBV10-3 and TRBJ1-5; D is ambiguous. V was pared by 7 bases and J by 3 bases, with 10 bases between. Germline CDR1 and CDR2: ENHRY and SYGVKD. This CDR3 has 13 residues. The CDR3 region is CAINSVPNQPQHF. The DNA for the CDR3 is TGTGCCATCAATTCAGTTCCCAATCAGCCCCAGCATTTT.

The rearrangement joins TRBV6-5 to TRBJ1-2; a possible D gene is TRBD1 (6 bases). The germline V and J ends were trimmed by 0 bases and 4 bases, with 9 bases remaining between them. CDR3 length: 14 amino acids. Per the germline V gene, CDR1 is MNHEY and CDR2 is SVGAGI. CDR3 DNA sequence: TGTGCCAGCAGTTACTCGGGGGCTCCCTATGGCTACACCTTC. Translating gives CASSYSGAPYGYTF.

The chain employs TRBV30 and TRBJ1-4; possible D gene TRBD1, 6 bases. From germline, CDR1 is GTSNPN and CDR2 SVGIG (reference sequence). V lost 4 bases and J lost 7, with 19 bases in between. This CDR3 contains 15 residues. The CDR3 bases are TGTGCCTGGAACTGGGGCGCAGGGGTGGGTGAAAAACTGTTTTTT. Translation: CAWNWGAGVGEKLFF.

The chain couples TRBV4-3 to TRBJ2-2; TRBD2 is a possible D gene (6 bases). The V end was cut by 0 bases, the J end by 5 bases, with 13 bases between. Germline V lookup: CDR1 LGHNA, CDR2 YSLEER. The CDR3 runs 16 residues. The CDR3 sequence is CASSQDRSGRTGELFF. Written as DNA, the CDR3 is TGCGCCAGCAGCCAAGATCGGTCGGGGAGGACCGGGGAGCTGTTTTTT.